Listed below are T cell receptor beta chains from one sample, sequenced in a study of PD-1 blockade in classical Hodgkin lymphoma. Assay used: immunoSEQ multiplex PCR; TCRdb lists only in-frame clones, some missing. The table lists 50,000 to 75,000 clones, approximately 90% of them singletons. The sample consisted of peripheral blood mononuclear cells (PBMCs), taken at baseline. These receptors all stem from a human donor with classical Hodgkin lymphoma. The CDR3 runs from the conserved cysteine through the conserved F or W. A D gene is named only where the DNA matches it firmly. Size is stated for part of the rows, as once, few or many counts, or as a class when the clone is expanded.

>14|TRBV19|NA|TRBJ2-2|NA
CASSIGDRPGELFF
TGTGCCAGTAGTATCGGAGACAGGCCCGGGGAGCTGTTTTTT
>14|TRBV4-1|once|TRBJ2-2|NA
CASSQGGLAGELFF
TGCGCCAGCAGCCAAGGGGGCTTGGCGGGAGAGCTGTTTTTT
>15|TRBV5-1|NA|TRBJ2-1|TRBD2
CASSIGTSKNNEQFF
TGCGCCAGCAGCATCGGGACTAGTAAGAACAATGAGCAGTTCTTC
>16|TRBV5-8|NA|TRBJ1-1|TRBD1
CAAALAGGAGNTEAFF
TGTGCCGCAGCGTTGGCAGGGGGCGCCGGAAACACTGAAGCTTTCTTT
>18|TRBV10-3|NA|TRBJ2-3|TRBD2
CAISEGLAGASSTDTQYF
TGTGCCATCAGTGAAGGCCTAGCGGGGGCTTCTAGCACAGATACGCAGTATTTT
>12|TRBV29-1|once|TRBJ2-7|NA
CSVPDGVGEQYF
TGCAGCGTTCCCGATGGGGTGGGGGAGCAGTACTTC
>15|TRBV11-2|NA|TRBJ2-5|NA
CASSLFPTGRETQYF
TGTGCCAGCAGCTTATTCCCGACAGGGAGGGAGACCCAGTACTTC
>13|TRBV10-3|NA|TRBJ2-7|NA
CAIILVSSYEQYF
TGTGCCATCATTCTCGTCTCGAGCTACGAGCAGTACTTC
>19|TRBV27|NA|TRBJ2-4|NA
CASSLQPMTMGLAKNIQYF
TGTGCCAGCAGTTTACAGCCTATGACTATGGGGCTAGCCAAAAACATTCAGTACTTC
>14|TRBV2|NA|TRBJ2-1|NA
CAKEGPMGEDEQFF
TGTGCCAAAGAGGGGCCGATGGGGGAGGATGAGCAGTTCTTC
>14|TRBV25-1|NA|TRBJ1-2|NA
CASSEEFRDYGYTF
TGTGCCAGCAGTGAGGAATTTAGGGACTATGGCTACACCTTC
>15|TRBV5-1|NA|TRBJ2-5|TRBD2
CASSLGRGAEETQYF
TGCGCCAGCAGCTTGGGGCGGGGGGCGGAAGAGACCCAGTACTTC
>14|TRBV5-4|NA|TRBJ1-1|NA
CASSSAGAGTEAFF
TGTGCCAGCAGTTCTGCGGGGGCGGGCACTGAAGCTTTCTTT
>13|TRBV25-1|NA|TRBJ1-1|NA
CASSSGQTTEAFF
TGTGCCAGCAGTTCCGGACAGACCACTGAAGCTTTCTTT
>12|TRBV9|NA|TRBJ1-3|NA
CASSGSGNTIYF
TGTGCCAGCAGCGGCTCTGGAAACACCATATATTTT
>14|TRBV6-4|few|TRBJ1-6|NA
CASRRDGQNSPLHF
TGTGCCAGCAGACGGGACGGTCAAAATTCACCCCTCCACTTT
>14|TRBV25-1|once|TRBJ2-1|NA
CASSLAGPDNEQFF
TGTGCCAGCAGTCTCGCCGGGCCCGACAATGAGCAGTTCTTC
>13|TRBV19|NA|TRBJ2-1|NA
CASAGLTLPEQFF
TGTGCCAGCGCCGGTTTGACCCTTCCTGAGCAGTTCTTC
>13|TRBV10-2|few|TRBJ1-2|NA
CASSESIMGGYTF
TGCGCCAGCAGTGAGTCGATAATGGGTGGCTACACCTTC
>17|TRBV19|NA|TRBJ2-1|TRBD2
CASSISGVAGGYNEQFF
TGTGCCAGTAGTATATCGGGAGTAGCGGGGGGCTACAATGAGCAGTTCTTC
>12|TRBV28|NA|TRBJ1-2|NA
CASTLEGLGYTF
TGTGCCAGCACCCTAGAGGGGTTAGGCTACACCTTC
>12|TRBV28|NA|TRBJ1-5|NA
CASSLPRRPQHF
TGTGCCAGCAGTCTCCCGAGGAGGCCCCAGCATTTT
>13|TRBV7-8|NA|TRBJ2-7|TRBD1
CASRHRGETEQYF
TGTGCCAGCAGACACAGGGGGGAAACCGAGCAGTACTTC
>14|TRBV30|NA|TRBJ2-7|NA
CAWSRGQLSYEQYF
TGTGCCTGGAGTCGTGGACAGCTATCCTACGAGCAGTACTTC
>15|TRBV5-4|NA|TRBJ1-3|TRBD1
CASSKLGDRGNTIYF
TGTGCCAGCAGTAAGCTTGGGGACAGAGGAAACACCATATATTTT
>17|TRBV5-1|NA|TRBJ1-3|NA
CASSFNFREFSGNTIYF
TGCGCCAGCAGCTTTAATTTCAGGGAGTTCTCTGGAAACACCATATATTTT
>13|TRBV9|NA|TRBJ2-6|NA
CASSVAGANVLTF
TGTGCCAGCAGCGTAGCCGGGGCCAACGTCCTGACTTTC
>15|TRBV30|NA|TRBJ1-5|NA
CAWSLAGLSYQPQHF
TGTGCCTGGAGCTTAGCGGGGTTATCTTATCAGCCCCAGCATTTT
>13|TRBV11-2|NA|TRBJ1-6|NA
CASSLDGNSPLHF
TGTGCCAGCAGCTTGGACGGAAATTCACCCCTCCACTTT